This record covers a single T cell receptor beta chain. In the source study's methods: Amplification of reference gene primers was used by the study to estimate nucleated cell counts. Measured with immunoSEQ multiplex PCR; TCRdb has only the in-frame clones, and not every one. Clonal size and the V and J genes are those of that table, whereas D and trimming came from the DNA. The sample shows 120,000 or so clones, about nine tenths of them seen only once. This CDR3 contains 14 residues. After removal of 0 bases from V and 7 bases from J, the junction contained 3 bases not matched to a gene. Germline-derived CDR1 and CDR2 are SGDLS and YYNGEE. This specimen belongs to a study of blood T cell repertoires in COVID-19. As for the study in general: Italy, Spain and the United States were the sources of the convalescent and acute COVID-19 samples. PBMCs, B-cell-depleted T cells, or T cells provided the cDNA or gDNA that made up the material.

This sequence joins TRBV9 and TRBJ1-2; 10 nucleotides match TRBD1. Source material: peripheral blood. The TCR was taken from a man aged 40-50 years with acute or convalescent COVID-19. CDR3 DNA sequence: TGTGCCAGCAGCGTAGGACAGGGGGCCGGTGGCTACACCTTC. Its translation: CASSVGQGAGGYTF.